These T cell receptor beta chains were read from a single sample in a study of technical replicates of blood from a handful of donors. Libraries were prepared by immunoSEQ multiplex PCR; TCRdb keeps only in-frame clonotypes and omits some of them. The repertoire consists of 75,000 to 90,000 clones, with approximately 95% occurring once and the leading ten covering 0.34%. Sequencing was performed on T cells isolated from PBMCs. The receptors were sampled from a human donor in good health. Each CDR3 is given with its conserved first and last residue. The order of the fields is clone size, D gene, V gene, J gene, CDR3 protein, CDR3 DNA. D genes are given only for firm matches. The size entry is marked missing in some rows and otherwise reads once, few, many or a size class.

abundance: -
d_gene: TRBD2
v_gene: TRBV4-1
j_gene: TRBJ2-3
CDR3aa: CASSQDFSSGRGTQYF
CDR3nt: TGCGCCAGCAGCCAAGATTTTAGTAGCGGGAGGGGTACGCAGTATTTT

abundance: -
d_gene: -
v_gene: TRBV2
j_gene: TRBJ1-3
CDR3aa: CASMGTGLSGNTIYF
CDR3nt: TGTGCCAGCATGGGTACAGGCCTCTCTGGAAACACCATATATTTT

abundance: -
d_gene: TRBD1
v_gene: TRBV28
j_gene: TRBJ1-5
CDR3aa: CASRDSTGGGSQPQHF
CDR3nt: TGTGCCAGCAGGGACTCGACAGGGGGAGGGAGTCAGCCCCAGCATTTT

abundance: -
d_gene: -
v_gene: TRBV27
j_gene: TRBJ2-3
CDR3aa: CASSLMSFTDTQYF
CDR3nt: TGTGCCAGCAGTTTAATGTCCTTCACAGATACGCAGTATTTT

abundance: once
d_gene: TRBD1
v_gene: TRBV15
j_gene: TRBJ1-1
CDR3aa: CATSAIYRGSEAFF
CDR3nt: TGTGCCACCAGCGCGATTTACAGGGGGTCTGAAGCTTTCTTT

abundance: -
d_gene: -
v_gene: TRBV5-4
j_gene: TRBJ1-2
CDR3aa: CASSSPAGKSNYGYTF
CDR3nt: TGTGCCAGCAGCTCCCCGGCAGGGAAGAGTAACTATGGCTACACCTTC

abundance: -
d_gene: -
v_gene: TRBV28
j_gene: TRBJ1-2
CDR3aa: CASSLPGKYNYGYTF
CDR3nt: TGTGCCAGCAGTCTGCCGGGGAAATATAACTATGGCTACACCTTC

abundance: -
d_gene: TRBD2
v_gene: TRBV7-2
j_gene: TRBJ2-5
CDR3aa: CASSTPGLAYQETQYF
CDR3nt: TGTGCCAGCAGCACACCGGGACTAGCGTACCAAGAGACCCAGTACTTC

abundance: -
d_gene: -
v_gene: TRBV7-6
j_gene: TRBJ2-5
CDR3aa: CASSLVQARETQYF
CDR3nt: TGTGCCAGCAGCTTAGTTCAGGCAAGGGAGACCCAGTACTTC

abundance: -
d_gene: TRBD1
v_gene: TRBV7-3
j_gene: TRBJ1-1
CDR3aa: CASSRTGDTEAFF
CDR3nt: TGTGCCAGCAGCCGGACAGGGGACACTGAAGCTTTCTTT

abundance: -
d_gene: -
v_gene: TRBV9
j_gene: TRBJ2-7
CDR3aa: CASSVGLSYEQYF
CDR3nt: TGTGCCAGCAGCGTAGGGCTTTCCTACGAGCAGTACTTC

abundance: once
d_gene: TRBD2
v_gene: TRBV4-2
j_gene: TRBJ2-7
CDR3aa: CASSQLGTSGRYEQYF
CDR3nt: TGTGCCAGCAGCCAACTTGGGACTAGCGGGAGGTACGAGCAGTACTTC

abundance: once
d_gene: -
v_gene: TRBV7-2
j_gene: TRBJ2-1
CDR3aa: CASSTDRSSYNEQFF
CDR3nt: TGTGCCAGCAGCACCGACAGGAGCTCCTACAATGAGCAGTTCTTC

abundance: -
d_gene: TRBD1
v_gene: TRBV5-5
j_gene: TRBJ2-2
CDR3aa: CASSLAGTGGNTGELFF
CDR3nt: TGTGCCAGCAGCTTGGCCGGGACAGGGGGCAACACCGGGGAGCTGTTTTTT